This TCR beta chain is drawn from a study of OX40 agonist ivuxolimab in advanced cancers. As for the study in general: Patients were infused with ivuxolimab every 2 weeks at 0.01 to 10 mg/kg. The diagnoses of dose-escalation patients were hepatocellular carcinoma, melanoma, renal cell or head and neck cancer.

In the case of this clone: Antigen: not known.

Assay: immunoSEQ multiplex PCR; the TCRdb copy retains only in-frame clones and omits some. The sample has about 59,000 clones, 85% to 90% seen once. The CDR3 extends over 16 amino acids. Germline V gives CDR1 SGHRS, CDR2 YFSETQ. The V and J ends lost 0 bases and 0 bases respectively, with 10 bases between them. Study-wide points: Researchers did not determine the expanded peripheral T cells' antigen specificity. Near-lowest levels of clonal expansion characterized partial responders at 0.1-3.0 mg/kg.

This chain joins TRBV5-1 and TRBJ2-1; no firm D call. Source: CD4+ or CD8+ T cells sorted from blood, taken in a trial of the OX40 agonist ivuxolimab. The sequence came from an adult with an advanced solid tumor such as melanoma, head and neck, liver or kidney cancer. The chain's CDR3 is CASSLAVQTSYNEQFF. The CDR3 DNA is TGCGCCAGCAGCTTGGCCGTACAAACCTCCTACAATGAGCAGTTCTTC.